Shown below are 8 T cell receptor beta chains from a single sample sequenced in a study of cytomegalovirus exposure and HLA in healthy donors. PCR used 60 Vbeta primers and 13 Jbeta primers. Measured with immunoSEQ multiplex PCR; TCRdb has only the in-frame clones, and not every one. The sample carries more than 130,000 clones, roughly 73% recorded once. Sequencing was performed on PBMCs. The receptors were sampled from a human donor in good health.

The CDR3 sequence is CASSQGGSSGGARDTQYF. The CDR3 nucleotides are TGCGCCAGCAGCCAAGGGGGGTCTAGCGGGGGGGCAAGAGATACGCAGTATTTT. The chain carries TRBV4-1 and TRBJ2-3, with 12 bases identical to TRBD2. CDR3 size: 18 residues. The trim removed 1 base at V and 5 bases at J, leaving 10 bases unmatched. The germline V gene has CDR1 MGHRA and CDR2 YSYEKL.

V is TRBV10-1 and J is TRBJ2-1, with 8 positions matching TRBD2. The CDR3 extends over 13 amino acids. V trimming: 6 bases; J trimming: 8 bases; junction bases outside the gene matches: 6. Germline V gives CDR1 WNHNN, CDR2 SYGVQD (reference sequence). CDR3 protein: CASRASGGYEQFF. For the CDR3, the DNA is TGCGCCAGCAGAGCGAGCGGGGGCTATGAGCAGTTCTTC.

This CDR3 reads CASSEVLETQYF. CDR3 DNA sequence: TGTGCCAGCAGTGAAGTCCTCGAGACCCAGTACTTC. V gene TRBV6-1 combines with J gene TRBJ2-5, with D unresolved. Germline values: CDR1 MNHNS, CDR2 SASEGT. The CDR3 consists of 12 residues. V lost 1 base and J lost 5, with 5 bases in between.

The gene calls are TRBV5-1 and TRBJ1-1; TRBD1 matches 7 bases. The trim removed 4 bases at V and 1 base at J, leaving 4 bases unmatched. This CDR3 is built from 14 residues. Per the germline V gene, CDR1 is SGHRS and CDR2 is YFSETQ. The CDR3 reads CASSGTGANTEAFF. DNA of the CDR3: TGCGCCAGCAGCGGCACAGGGGCGAACACTGAAGCTTTCTTT.

This clone appeared once. The rearrangement joins TRBV27 to TRBJ2-7; D remains unclear. This CDR3 is built from 15 residues. The V end was cut by 5 bases, the J end by 4 bases, with 18 bases between. Looked up from germline, CDR1 is MNHEY and CDR2 is SMNVEV (reference sequence). The CDR3 bases are TGTGCCAGCAGTATGGATGGCGGTCGAGTATACGAGCAGTACTTC. Translating it yields CASSMDGGRVYEQYF.

This clone was observed a few times. The V and J genes are TRBV25-1 and TRBJ2-7, with TRBD1 as a possible D gene (6 bases). CDR3 length: 15 residues. CDR1 MGHDK and CDR2 SYGVNS come from the germline V gene. V lost 4 bases to trimming and J lost 1 base, with 14 bases between them. The DNA of the CDR3 is TGTGCCAGCAGTGGATTTGGACAGATTTCCTACGAGCAGTACTTC. Protein: CASSGFGQISYEQYF.

V gene TRBV6-5 combines with J gene TRBJ1-1; the D gene is possibly TRBD1 (5 bases). Germline V gene data show CDR1 as MNHEY and CDR2 as SVGAGI. V lost 11 bases and J lost 11, with 18 bases in between. The CDR3 has 11 amino acids. The CDR3 loop is CAGGTKGKAFF. CDR3 DNA sequence: TGTGCCGGAGGGACTAAAGGGAAGGCTTTCTTT.

This CDR3 reads CASKLTSGRVSTDTQYF. As DNA, the CDR3 is TGTGCCAGCAAACTGACTAGCGGGAGGGTGAGCACAGATACGCAGTATTTT. The V and J genes are TRBV27 and TRBJ2-3, with 14 bases fitting TRBD2. Germline V gene data show CDR1 as MNHEY and CDR2 as SMNVEV (reference sequence). The CDR3 is made up of 17 amino acids. V gave up 7 bases and J gave up 0 bases; unmatched junction bases: 6.